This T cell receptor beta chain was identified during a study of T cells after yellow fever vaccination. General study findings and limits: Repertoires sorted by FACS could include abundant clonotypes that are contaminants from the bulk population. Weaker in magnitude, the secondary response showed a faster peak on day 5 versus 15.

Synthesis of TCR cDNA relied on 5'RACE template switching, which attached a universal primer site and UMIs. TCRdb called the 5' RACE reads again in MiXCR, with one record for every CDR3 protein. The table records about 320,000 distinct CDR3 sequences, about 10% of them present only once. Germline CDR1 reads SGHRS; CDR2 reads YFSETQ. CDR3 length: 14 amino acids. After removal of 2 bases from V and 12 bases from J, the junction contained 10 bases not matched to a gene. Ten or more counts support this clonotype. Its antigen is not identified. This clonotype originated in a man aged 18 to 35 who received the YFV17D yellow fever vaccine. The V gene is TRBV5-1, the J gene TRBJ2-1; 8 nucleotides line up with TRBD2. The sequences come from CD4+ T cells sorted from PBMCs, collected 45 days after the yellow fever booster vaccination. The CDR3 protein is CASSFAGGGLRQFF. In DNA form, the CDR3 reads TGCGCCAGCAGCTTTGCGGGGGGTGGGCTGCGGCAGTTCTTC.